This T cell receptor (beta chain) was sequenced during a study of T cell changes during pregnancy in multiple sclerosis. Only in-frame clones appear in the TCRdb table, and some are missing; sequencing was by immunoSEQ multiplex PCR. The table has 90,000 to 100,000 clones, around 90% seen once; the top ten hold about 2%. Trimming at V came to 1 base and at J to 2 bases, leaving 10 bases not matched to a gene. Germline values: CDR1 GTSNPN, CDR2 SVGIG (reference sequence). CDR3 length equals 16 residues. This clonotype was obtained from a female donor in good health, enrolled as a control in a pregnancy study. The V call is TRBV30, the J call TRBJ2-7; TRBD2 aligns across 8 bases. The starting material was peripheral blood, obtained after pregnancy. The CDR3 loop reads CAWSGVSQRGTYEQYF. The CDR3 DNA reads as TGTGCCTGGAGTGGGGTTTCTCAGCGGGGGACCTACGAGCAGTACTTC.